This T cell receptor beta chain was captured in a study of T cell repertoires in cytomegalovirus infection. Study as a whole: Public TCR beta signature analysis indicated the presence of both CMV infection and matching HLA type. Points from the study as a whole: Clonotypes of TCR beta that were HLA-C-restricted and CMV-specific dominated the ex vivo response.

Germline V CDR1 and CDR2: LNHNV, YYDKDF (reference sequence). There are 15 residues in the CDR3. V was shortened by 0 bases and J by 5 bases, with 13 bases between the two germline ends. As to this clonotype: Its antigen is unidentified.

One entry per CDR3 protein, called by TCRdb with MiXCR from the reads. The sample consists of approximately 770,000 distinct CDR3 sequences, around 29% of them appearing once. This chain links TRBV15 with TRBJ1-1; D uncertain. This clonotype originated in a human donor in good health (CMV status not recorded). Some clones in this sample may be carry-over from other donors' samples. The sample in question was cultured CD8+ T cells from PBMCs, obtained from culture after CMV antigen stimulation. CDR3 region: CATSRDVGFETEAFF. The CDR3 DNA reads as TGTGCCACCAGCAGAGATGTCGGCTTCGAGACTGAAGCTTTCTTT.